What follows are 27 T cell receptor beta chains derived from one specimen sequenced in a study of CD8+CD57+ T cells in acquired aplastic anemia. Genomic DNA acted as the template from which TCR beta VDJ combination and CDR3 sequence profiling were carried out. TCRdb re-analysed the reads in MiXCR, keeping a single row per CDR3 protein. Found here are around 64,000 distinct CDR3 sequences, 55% of them singletons; the top ten hold under 2.5%. The sample taken for sequencing was sorted CD4+, CD8+, or CD8+CD57+ T cells (not recorded which) from PBMCs. The receptors were sampled from a human donor in good health, serving as a control.

The chain links TRBV7-6 to TRBJ1-6; D gene ambiguous. The germline V and J ends were trimmed by 1 base and 9 bases, with 7 bases remaining between them. The CDR3 length is 13 residues. Per germline, CDR1 SGHVS and CDR2 FNYEAQ. The CDR3 region has the DNA TGTGCCAGCAGCTTAGACTACAGTTCACCCCTCCACTTT. Translating gives CASSLDYSSPLHF. Variable domain in full (rest from reference TRBV7-6 and TRBJ1-6): GAGVSQSPRYKVTKRGQDVALRCDPISGHVSLYWYRQALGQGPEFLTYFNYEAQQDKSGLPNDRFSAERPEGSISTLTIQRTEQRDSAMYRCASSLDYSSPLHFGNGTRLTVT.

As concerns this clonotype: One end of the junction is discordant with germline, which a read error may explain. The rearrangement links TRBV25-1 to TRBJ2-3; 8 bases fit TRBD1. The CDR3 is 16 residues long. From germline, CDR1 is MGHDK and CDR2 SYGVNS. CDR3 protein: CATSDAQGRGRDTQYF. CDR3 sequence (DNA): TGTGCCACCAGTGATGCCCAGGGCAGGGGGCGAGATACGCAGTATTTT.

V gene TRBV29-1 combines with J gene TRBJ2-7; possibly TRBD1 for D (6 bases). CDR3 length: 12 amino acids. Germline values: CDR1 SQVTM, CDR2 ANQGSEA. With 6 bases removed from V and 8 bases from J, the gap between germline ends came to 17 bases. In DNA form, the CDR3 reads TGCAGCGTCATTACAGGGTCCAACAAGCAGTACTTC. Its protein is CSVITGSNKQYF.

V usage is TRBV12-3 or TRBV12-4 and J usage is TRBJ2-2, with D unresolved. There are 14 residues in the CDR3. Trimming stripped 3 bases from V and 2 bases from J, with 7 bases between. The CDR3 nucleotides are TGTGCCAGCAGTTTTAACGTCAACACCGGGGAGCTGTTTTTT. Its protein is CASSFNVNTGELFF.

The V call is TRBV7-9, the J call TRBJ2-5; D might be TRBD1 or TRBD2, each matching 6 bases. The germline gives CDR1 SEHNR, CDR2 FQNEAQ (reference sequence). Deletions cut 1 base from V and 2 bases from J, with 14 bases between. CDR3 length equals 16 residues. Written as DNA, the CDR3 is TGTGCCAGCAGCTTAGTTTCTCGCGGGACACAAGAGACCCAGTACTTC. Translated: CASSLVSRGTQETQYF.

This CDR3 reads CASSATSAGANVLTF. The DNA of the CDR3 is TGTGCCAGCAGTGCCACTAGTGCTGGGGCCAACGTCCTGACTTTC. The chain recombines TRBV6-2 or TRBV6-3 with TRBJ2-6, with TRBD2 as a possible D gene (5 bases). This CDR3 region has 15 residues. The V and J ends lost 5 bases and 2 bases respectively, with 10 bases between them. Germline V gene data show CDR1 as MNHEY and CDR2 as SVGEGT.

In its sample, this clonotype was seen many times. The chain combines TRBV6-1 with TRBJ2-7; the match to TRBD2 covers 13 bases. The CDR3 spans 15 residues. Germline V gene lookup returns CDR1 MNHNS and CDR2 SASEGT. Germline trimming cut 8 bases from V and 6 bases from J; bases unmatched to any gene: 10. As DNA, the CDR3 is TGTGCCAGCGCCTACGGACTAGCGGGAGTTGGCGAGCAGTACTTC. Encoded protein: CASAYGLAGVGEQYF.

V and J are TRBV19 and TRBJ1-5, with D unresolved. CDR1 LNHDA and CDR2 SQIVND come from the germline V gene (reference sequence). Deletions cut 5 bases from V and 4 bases from J, with 6 bases between. The length of the CDR3 is 12 residues. CDR3 residues: CASSLMNQPQHF. The CDR3 region has the DNA TGTGCCAGTAGTCTCATGAATCAGCCCCAGCATTTT. Based on the CDR3 plus reference TRBV19 and TRBJ1-5, the full variable domain is DGGITQSPKYLFRKEGQNVTLSCEQNLNHDAMYWYRQDPGQGLRLIYYSQIVNDFQKGDIAEGYSVSREKKESFPLTVTSAQKNPTAFYLCASSLMNQPQHFGDGTRLSIL.

This chain connects TRBV24-1 to TRBJ1-2, with D unresolved. V was cut by 5 bases and J by 6 bases, with 6 bases left in between. The germline gives CDR1 KGHDR, CDR2 SFDVKD. The CDR3 length is 11 residues. The CDR3 reads CATSGTDGYTF. The CDR3 nucleotides read TGTGCCACCAGTGGGACGGATGGCTACACCTTC.

The chain recombines TRBV10-3 with TRBJ1-1; D is ambiguous. This CDR3 contains 14 residues. The germline V gene encodes CDR1 ENHRY and CDR2 SYGVKD. V lost 6 bases and J 3 bases, leaving 14 bases between the germline ends. The CDR3 nucleotides read TGTGCCATCAGGTCCGGGTCGAGGGACACTGAAGCTTTCTTT. Residues: CAIRSGSRDTEAFF.

As to this clonotype: One end of the junction varies from germline; a read error may be responsible. The chain links TRBV28 to TRBJ2-5; 13 bases map to TRBD2. The CDR3 consists of 19 residues. CDR1 and CDR2 (germline): MDHEN, SYDVKM. Written as DNA, the CDR3 is TGTGCCGGCAGTTTAAGGCCTCCACTAGCGGGAGGGCTACAAGAGACCCAGTACTTC. Amino acids: CAGSLRPPLAGGLQETQYF.

This chain uses TRBV29-1 with TRBJ1-2, with a tentative D call TRBD1 (6 bases). Per the germline V gene, CDR1 is SQVTM and CDR2 is ANQGSEA. Trimming cost V 4 bases and J 7 bases, with 19 bases left between them. CDR3 length equals 14 residues. The CDR3 DNA is TGCAGCGTTGCCGGCAGGGGATCGACGGGTGGCTACACCTTC. Translation: CSVAGRGSTGGYTF. The full variable domain, its missing parts supplied by reference TRBV29-1 and TRBJ1-2, is SAVISQKPSRDICQRGTSLTIQCQVDSQVTMMFWYRQQPGQSLTLIATANQGSEATYESGFVIDKFPISRPNLTFSTLTVSNMSPEDSSIYLCSVAGRGSTGGYTFGSGTRLTVV.

This clonotype is a singleton in its sample. The V and J genes are TRBV2 and TRBJ2-7; no firm D call. Between the trimmed V and J ends, which lost 6 bases and 0 bases, there was a span of 12 bases. Germline-derived CDR1 and CDR2 are SNHLY and FYNNEI. CDR3 length: 14 residues. CDR3 sequence: CASRITDNSYEQYF. CDR3 nucleotide sequence: TGTGCCAGCAGAATAACGGATAACTCCTACGAGCAGTACTTC.

This clonotype occurred once. The junction departs from the called germline gene at one end, perhaps through a read error. The chain joins TRBV7-7 to TRBJ2-1, with 9 positions matching TRBD2. Germline-derived CDR1 and CDR2 are SSHAT and FNYEAQ (reference sequence). The CDR3 covers 16 residues. CDR3 DNA: TGTGCTAGCAGCTTAAGGCCTAGCGGGACCGGCTATGAGCAGTTCTTC. Protein sequence: CASSLRPSGTGYEQFF. The whole variable domain, remainder taken from reference TRBV7-7 and TRBJ2-1, is GAGVSQSPRYKVTKRGQDVTLRCDPISSHATLYWYQQALGQGPEFLTYFNYEAQPDKSGLPSDRFSAERPEGSISTLTIQRTEQRDSAMYRCASSLRPSGTGYEQFFGPGTRLTVL.

V usage is TRBV2 and J usage is TRBJ1-5, with TRBD1 identical over 8 bases. J lost 3 bases, V lost 7 bases, and 5 bases had no gene match. The germline V gene encodes CDR1 SNHLY and CDR2 FYNNEI. This CDR3 is 14 amino acids long. Here the CDR3 DNA reads TGTGCCAGCACCAGGACAGGGAACAATCAGCCCCAGCATTTT. Its protein is CASTRTGNNQPQHF.

In its sample, this clonotype was seen a few times. The rearrangement links TRBV27 to TRBJ2-5; 13 nucleotides agree with TRBD2. CDR3 length: 14 amino acids. Germline V CDR1 and CDR2: MNHEY, SMNVEV (reference sequence). Trimming at V came to 10 bases and at J to 5 bases, leaving 7 bases not matched to a gene. The CDR3 loop is CATRTSGSGETQYF. CDR3 nucleotide sequence: TGTGCCACCCGGACTAGCGGGAGTGGGGAGACCCAGTACTTC.

This chain uses TRBV7-3 with TRBJ2-7; the match to TRBD2 covers 9 bases. V trimming: 5 bases; J trimming: 2 bases; junction bases outside the gene matches: 4. The length of the CDR3 is 14 residues. Germline loops: CDR1 SGHTA, CDR2 FQGTGA. CDR3 in amino acids: CASSISGGPYEQYF. CDR3 sequence (DNA): TGTGCCAGCAGCATTAGCGGGGGCCCCTACGAGCAGTACTTC.

V usage is TRBV29-1 and J usage is TRBJ2-5; perhaps TRBD2 as D (6 bases). The germline V gene has CDR1 SQVTM and CDR2 ANQGSEA. There are 13 residues in the CDR3. Trimming left V 4 bases short and J 5 bases short, with 14 bases between. The CDR3, as DNA: TGCAGCGTTGGAGGAGGGGCCTGGGAGACCCAGTACTTC. This sequence encodes CSVGGGAWETQYF.

The rearrangement links TRBV20-1 to TRBJ2-2; D is unresolved. The ends were cut back, 3 bases at V and 0 bases at J, with 14 bases in the middle. This CDR3 is 16 amino acids long. Germline values: CDR1 DFQATT, CDR2 SNEGSKA (reference sequence). The CDR3 protein is CSASSLDLPNTGELFF. CDR3 in DNA: TGCAGTGCTAGCAGCTTAGACCTACCGAACACCGGGGAGCTGTTTTTT.

The CDR3 DNA reads TGTGCCAGCAGCCGGGACAGGGCGAACACCGGGGAGCTGTTTTTT. It encodes CASSRDRANTGELFF. The chain recombines TRBV7-8 with TRBJ2-2; 9 bases line up with TRBD1. CDR1 is SGHVS and CDR2 is FQNEAQ in the germline V gene. The CDR3 is 15 residues long. V lost 5 bases and J lost 0; bases outside the gene matches: 1. The whole variable domain, remainder taken from reference TRBV7-8 and TRBJ2-2, is GAGVSQSPRYKVAKRGQDVALRCDPISGHVSLFWYQQALGQGPEFLTYFQNEAQLDKSGLPSDRFFAERPEGSVSTLKIQRTQQEDSAVYLCASSRDRANTGELFFGEGSRLTVL.

The CDR3 loop is CASSSTGATSYGYTF. The CDR3, as DNA: TGTGCCAGCAGCTCGACAGGGGCAACCTCTTATGGCTACACCTTC. The chain employs TRBV7-3 and TRBJ1-2; 8 bases match TRBD1. The V gene end was trimmed by 4 bases and the J gene end by 5 bases; junction bases not matched to a gene: 9. The CDR3 is 15 amino acids. Germline V gives CDR1 SGHTA, CDR2 FQGTGA.

The chain employs TRBV14 and TRBJ2-1; the match to TRBD1 covers 10 bases. The CDR3 spans 16 residues. Germline V gene lookup returns CDR1 SGHDN and CDR2 FVKESK. The J segment lost 8 bases and the V segment lost 10 bases, leaving 17 bases of the junction unmatched. The CDR3 DNA reads TGTGCCACCCGCAGCGTTGTTCGGGGACAGGGGTATGAGCAGTTCTTC. This sequence encodes CATRSVVRGQGYEQFF.

The chain recombines TRBV3-1 with TRBJ2-1; 9 bases fit TRBD2. CDR1 LGHDT and CDR2 YNNKEL come from the germline V gene (reference sequence). This CDR3 is built from 16 residues. J was trimmed by 0 bases and V by 0 bases; bases with no gene match: 0. In DNA form, the CDR3 reads TGTGCCAGCAGCCAAGATAGCGGGGGCTCCTACAATGAGCAGTTCTTC. Its translation is CASSQDSGGSYNEQFF.

The CDR3 sequence: CASSLEGGSYHEQYF. The CDR3 DNA sequence: TGTGCCAGCAGCTTAGAGGGCGGGAGTTACCACGAGCAGTACTTC. The chain uses TRBV7-8 and TRBJ2-7, with TRBD2 matching over 7 bases. V trimming: 1 base; J trimming: 5 bases; junction bases outside the gene matches: 8. The length of the CDR3 is 15 residues. Germline V gives CDR1 SGHVS, CDR2 FQNEAQ.

The chain uses TRBV7-2 and TRBJ2-7, with D possibly matching TRBD1 (6 bases). Per germline, CDR1 SGHTA and CDR2 FQGNSA. Trimming took 2 bases from V and 4 from J, leaving 15 bases between them. The CDR3 consists of 15 residues. The CDR3 bases are TGTGCCAGCAGCTTATTCAGGGGTTTTCCTTACGAGCAGTACTTC. Amino acids: CASSLFRGFPYEQYF.

This clonotype was detected only once. The chain uses TRBV11-2 and TRBJ2-7, with 8 bases aligning to TRBD1. There are 15 residues in the CDR3. Trimming removed 4 bases from V and 1 base from J; junction bases left unmatched: 6. Germline V gives CDR1 SGHAT, CDR2 FQNNGV. CDR3 residues: CASSWRTGWSYEQYF. DNA of the CDR3: TGTGCCAGCAGCTGGAGGACAGGGTGGTCCTACGAGCAGTACTTC.

J is TRBJ1-2 and V is TRBV7-9; a weak D match, TRBD1 (5 bases). Per the germline V gene, CDR1 is SEHNR and CDR2 is FQNEAQ (reference sequence). This CDR3 is built from 12 residues. The V end was cut by 9 bases, the J end by 8 bases, with 16 bases between. CDR3 sequence reads: CASGNEGFGYTF. The DNA of the CDR3 is TGTGCCAGTGGGAATGAGGGGTTCGGCTACACCTTC.